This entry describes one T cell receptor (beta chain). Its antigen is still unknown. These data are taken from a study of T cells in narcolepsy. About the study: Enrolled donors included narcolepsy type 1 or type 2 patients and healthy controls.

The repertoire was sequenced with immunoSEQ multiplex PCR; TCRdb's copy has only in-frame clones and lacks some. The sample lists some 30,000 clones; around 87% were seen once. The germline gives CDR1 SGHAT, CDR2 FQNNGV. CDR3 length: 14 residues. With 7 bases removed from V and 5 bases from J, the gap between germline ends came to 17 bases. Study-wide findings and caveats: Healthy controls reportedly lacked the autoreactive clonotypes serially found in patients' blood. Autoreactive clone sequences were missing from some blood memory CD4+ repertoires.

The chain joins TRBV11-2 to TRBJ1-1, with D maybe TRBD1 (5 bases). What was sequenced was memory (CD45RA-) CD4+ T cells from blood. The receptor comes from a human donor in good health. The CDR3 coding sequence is TGTGCCAGCAACCCGTCGGGGGGGGGAACTGAAGCTTTCTTT. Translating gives CASNPSGGGTEAFF. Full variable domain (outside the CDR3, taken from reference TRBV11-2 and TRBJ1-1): EAGVAQSPRYKIIEKRQSVAFWCNPISGHATLYWYQQILGQGPKLLIQFQNNGVVDDSQLPKDRFSAERLKGVDSTLKIQPAKLEDSAVYLCASNPSGGGTEAFFGQGTRLTVV.